The TCR beta chain under discussion was sequenced for a study of blood T cell repertoires in COVID-19. Study at large: COVID-19 samples collected from the United States, Italy and Spain covered acute and convalescent phases. In each case, the material was cDNA or gDNA derived from T cells, B-cell-depleted T cells, or PBMCs.

Source study methods: Estimation of nucleated cell counts was performed using reference gene primer amplification. The protocol was immunoSEQ multiplex PCR, while the TCRdb copy is restricted to in-frame clones and leaves out a portion. The D gene and trimming were derived from the DNA, and the V and J assignments and clone size from that table. The table lists roughly 60,000 clones, approximately 88% of them singletons, with about 10% in the top ten. The CDR3 is 12 residues long. Trimming left V 6 bases short and J 2 bases short, with 5 bases between. Germline assignment: CDR1 KGHDR and CDR2 SFDVKD. Seattle patients were enrolled during active infection and followed longitudinally.

This clonotype originated in a man aged 25 to 40 with COVID-19, enrolled during active disease. This sequence joins TRBV24-1 and TRBJ2-3; D not certain. The sequencing input was peripheral blood. CDR3 in DNA: TGTGCCACCAGTTCAAACACAGATACGCAGTATTTT. Its protein is CATSSNTDTQYF.